The 31 T cell receptor beta chains presented below share a single source sample, sequenced in a study of cytomegalovirus exposure and HLA in healthy donors. The study ran its PCR with 60 Vbeta and 13 Jbeta primers. Method: immunoSEQ multiplex PCR; TCRdb's copy keeps in-frame clones and lacks some. The sample lists 90,000 to 130,000 clones; roughly 80% were seen once. The sequenced material came from PBMCs. The source of these receptors is a man aged 30 to 45 in good health and CMV-seropositive.

The chain couples TRBV7-2 to TRBJ2-1, with 9 bases matching TRBD2. The CDR3 runs 16 residues. V trimming: 5 bases; J trimming: 1 base; junction bases outside the gene matches: 6. Per the germline V gene, CDR1 is SGHTA and CDR2 is FQGNSA. CDR3 in DNA: TGTGCCAGCAGCCCCCAAGCGGGGGGTTCCTACAATGAGCAGTTCTTC. Its translation is CASSPQAGGSYNEQFF.

The CDR3 is CASSQGQDQYNEQFF. CDR3 sequence (DNA): TGCGCCAGCAGCCAAGGCCAGGATCAATACAATGAGCAGTTCTTC. V is TRBV4-3 and J is TRBJ2-1; D is uncertain. In germline, CDR1 is LGHNA, CDR2 YSLEER. V lost 1 base and J 4 bases, leaving 11 bases between the germline ends. CDR3 length equals 15 residues.

The V and J genes are TRBV14 and TRBJ1-6; 9 bases align to TRBD1. After removal of 4 bases from V and 10 bases from J, the junction contained 11 bases not matched to a gene. Germline V gene sequence: CDR1 SGHDN, CDR2 FVKESK. This CDR3 is built from 16 residues. CDR3 sequence reads: CASSRGTGTGKSPLHF. CDR3 nucleotide sequence: TGTGCCAGCAGCCGGGGAACCGGGACAGGGAAATCACCCCTCCACTTT.

The gene calls are TRBV10-3 and TRBJ2-2, with TRBD2 identical over 9 bases. Germline V gives CDR1 ENHRY, CDR2 SYGVKD. The CDR3 has 16 residues. The ends lost 4 bases at V and 4 bases at J; junction bases unmatched: 7. The CDR3 protein is CAISASGGSSTGELFF. The CDR3 bases are TGTGCCATCAGTGCCAGCGGGGGGTCGAGCACCGGGGAGCTGTTTTTT.

The rearrangement uses TRBV7-9 and TRBJ2-7; TRBD1 matches at 10 bases. Germline V gene data show CDR1 as SEHNR and CDR2 as FQNEAQ (reference sequence). V was clipped by 11 bases and J by 4 bases; unmatched bases: 8. This CDR3 is built from 13 residues. Written as DNA, the CDR3 is TGTGCCTCCCGGGGACAGGGGACTTACGAGCAGTACTTC. As protein: CASRGQGTYEQYF.

J is TRBJ1-2 and V is TRBV27; 8 nucleotides line up with TRBD1. The CDR3 loop spans 14 amino acids. CDR1 and CDR2 from the germline V gene are MNHEY and SMNVEV (reference sequence). V shed 4 bases and J 2 bases; nucleotides not matched to a gene: 3. The CDR3 loop reads CASSSGTGNYGYTF. The CDR3 bases are TGTGCCAGCAGTTCAGGGACAGGAAACTATGGCTACACCTTC.

V and J are TRBV4-1 and TRBJ1-3; D not certain. Between the trimmed V and J ends, which lost 3 bases and 4 bases, there was a span of 16 bases. CDR3 size: 16 residues. Germline V gene sequence: CDR1 MGHRA, CDR2 YSYEKL. The CDR3 nucleotides are TGCGCCAGCAGCCAGACGAGCGGACGGAACGGAAACACCATATATTTT. Encoded protein: CASSQTSGRNGNTIYF.

For this clone: One end of the junction fails to match germline, which may point to a read error. V gene TRBV19 combines with J gene TRBJ1-6; TRBD1 might be the D (6 bases). This CDR3 comprises 14 residues. CDR1 and CDR2 from the germline V gene are LNHDA and SQIVND (reference sequence). The CDR3 DNA sequence: TGTGCCAGTAGTCAGGGGCCCTCGGGATCACCCCCCCACTTT. Protein product: CASSQGPSGSPPHF.

This chain links TRBV27 with TRBJ1-6; 7 nucleotides match TRBD1. The CDR3 is 15 residues long. The germline V gene has CDR1 MNHEY and CDR2 SMNVEV (reference sequence). J lost 12 bases, V lost 1 base, and 9 bases had no gene match. CDR3 DNA: TGTGCCAGCAGTTTATTCCTCAGGGACAGTCTACCCCTCCACTTT. Translating gives CASSLFLRDSLPLHF.

This clone was found once. This sequence joins TRBV2 and TRBJ2-5; the match to TRBD2 covers 7 bases. Germline CDR1 and CDR2: SNHLY and FYNNEI. The length of the CDR3 is 12 residues. The J segment lost 5 bases and the V segment lost 10 bases, leaving 7 bases of the junction unmatched. This CDR3 is CATGGGGETQYF. CDR3 DNA sequence: TGTGCCACCGGCGGGGGTGGGGAGACCCAGTACTTC.

In its sample, this clone was seen a few times. The rearrangement joins TRBV6-5 to TRBJ1-1; 7 nucleotides line up with TRBD1. This CDR3 contains 15 residues. Germline V gives CDR1 MNHEY, CDR2 SVGAGI. The V and J ends lost 6 bases and 4 bases, in that order; junction bases with no gene match: 11. The CDR3, as DNA: TGTGCCAGCAGCTCCGGGACAGAGGCGGGCACTGAAGCTTTCTTT. The encoded protein is CASSSGTEAGTEAFF.

The chain recombines TRBV10-2 with TRBJ1-2; D might be TRBD1 (5 bases). V gave up 2 bases and J gave up 4 bases, with 11 bases separating them. The CDR3 is made up of 14 amino acids. The germline V gene encodes CDR1 WSHSY and CDR2 SAAADI. For the CDR3, the DNA is TGCGCCAGCAGTGAGGGGGCGCAAACCTATGGCTACACCTTC. Its translation: CASSEGAQTYGYTF.

A word on this clone: In the same sample, other DNA sequences code for this CDR3. The CDR3 spells CASSAPSTGVYGYTF. DNA of the CDR3: TGTGCCAGCAGTGCCCCCTCGACAGGCGTCTATGGCTACACCTTC. V and J are TRBV9 and TRBJ1-2; a possible D gene is TRBD1 (6 bases). The germline V and J ends were trimmed by 5 bases and 4 bases, with 18 bases remaining between them. The CDR3 extends over 15 amino acids. Germline CDR1 reads SGDLS; CDR2 reads YYNGEE.

The rearrangement uses TRBV28 and TRBJ2-5; TRBD2 matches 13 bases. Per germline, CDR1 MDHEN and CDR2 SYDVKM. The CDR3 contains 17 residues. Germline trimming cut 2 bases from V and 5 bases from J; bases unmatched to any gene: 8. This CDR3 reads CASSLITSGGERETQYF. In DNA, the CDR3 is TGTGCCAGCAGTTTAATCACTAGCGGGGGGGAGAGGGAGACCCAGTACTTC. Using reference TRBV28 and TRBJ2-5 for the parts outside the CDR3, the full variable domain is DVKVTQSSRYLVKRTGEKVFLECVQDMDHENMFWYRQDPGLGLRLIYFSYDVKMKEKGDIPEGYSVSREKKERFSLILESASTNQTSMYLCASSLITSGGERETQYFGPGTRLLVL.

The gene calls are TRBV6-4 and TRBJ2-1; 7 positions agree with TRBD2. Per germline, CDR1 MRHNA and CDR2 SNTAGT. Trimming removed 3 bases from V and 5 bases from J; junction bases left unmatched: 4. There are 14 residues in the CDR3. The CDR3 region is CASSDNAGDNEQFF. CDR3 sequence (DNA): TGTGCCAGCAGTGATAATGCGGGGGACAATGAGCAGTTCTTC.

This clone appeared a few times. The chain is built from TRBV4-1 and TRBJ1-6; tentative D call: TRBD1 (5 bases). CDR3 length equals 17 residues. Per germline, CDR1 MGHRA and CDR2 YSYEKL. Between the trimmed V and J ends, which lost 0 bases and 11 bases, there was a span of 20 bases. CDR3 region: CASSQDYAPGSLTPLHF. The CDR3, as DNA: TGCGCCAGCAGCCAAGATTACGCGCCAGGGTCCTTGACACCCCTCCACTTT.

This clone has just a few counts. Here the CDR3 DNA reads TGTGCCAGCAGCCCGGGGGCGGGGGCCTTAACGCACGCAGATACGCAGTATTTT. Protein product: CASSPGAGALTHADTQYF. The chain couples TRBV27 to TRBJ2-3; a possible D gene is TRBD2 (7 bases). Germline V gene lookup returns CDR1 MNHEY and CDR2 SMNVEV (reference sequence). The CDR3 consists of 18 residues. V lost 6 bases and J 4 bases, leaving 26 bases between the germline ends.

The chain is built from TRBV28 and TRBJ1-2; a possible D gene is TRBD1 (5 bases). CDR3 length: 17 residues. Germline values: CDR1 MDHEN, CDR2 SYDVKM. V lost 1 base and J lost 6, with 21 bases in between. The CDR3 nucleotides are TGTGCCAGCAGTTTATCGGCCAGGGTGACAACTAAGAATGGCTACACCTTC. Encoded protein: CASSLSARVTTKNGYTF.

The chain recombines TRBV28 with TRBJ2-5; no clear D. This CDR3 is 12 amino acids long. The V gene lost 3 bases and the J gene lost 5 bases, with 7 bases spanning the gap. Germline V gene sequence: CDR1 MDHEN, CDR2 SYDVKM. CDR3 sequence (DNA): TGTGCCAGCAGTTTTTCGCGGGAGACCCAGTACTTC. This gives the protein CASSFSRETQYF.

This chain joins TRBV10-2 and TRBJ1-6; D not certain. The germline V gene has CDR1 WSHSY and CDR2 SAAADI. V shed 0 bases and J shed 12 bases, with 9 bases lying between them. The CDR3 has 13 amino acids. CDR3 in DNA: TGCGCCAGCAGTGAGTCGAAGTCGGTACCCCTCCACTTT. It encodes CASSESKSVPLHF.

The chain uses TRBV7-2 and TRBJ2-5; 12 positions agree with TRBD2. Losses at the gene ends were 3 bases for V and 5 bases for J; bases not matched to a gene: 7. Germline CDR1 SGHTA, CDR2 FQGNSA. The CDR3 is made up of 16 amino acids. In DNA, the CDR3 is TGTGCCAGCAGCTTGCTAGCGGGGGGGGTTGGGGAGACCCAGTACTTC. Residues: CASSLLAGGVGETQYF.

This chain connects TRBV6-5 to TRBJ2-7; 11 positions match TRBD2. Germline loops: CDR1 MNHEY, CDR2 SVGAGI. The CDR3 runs to 16 residues. V lost 0 bases to trimming and J lost 2 bases; unmatched junction nucleotides: 3. In DNA, the CDR3 is TGTGCCAGCAGTTACTCCCCTAGCGGGGGGACCTACGAGCAGTACTTC. This gives the protein CASSYSPSGGTYEQYF.

The CDR3 loop is CASSGGQGARGELFF. CDR3 in DNA: TGCGCCAGCAGCGGGGGACAGGGGGCGCGCGGGGAGCTGTTTTTT. The V call is TRBV5-1, the J call TRBJ2-2; 12 nucleotides agree with TRBD1. The CDR3 consists of 15 residues. Germline CDR1 SGHRS, CDR2 YFSETQ. J gave up 7 bases and V 4 bases, and 5 bases lay outside the gene matches.

The chain is built from TRBV27 and TRBJ1-2, with a tentative D call TRBD1 (5 bases). CDR1 MNHEY and CDR2 SMNVEV come from the germline V gene (reference sequence). The CDR3 is made up of 14 amino acids. Trimming cost V 0 bases and J 8 bases, with 13 bases left between them. The CDR3 sequence: CASSLSWQGNGYTF. CDR3 coding DNA: TGTGCCAGCAGTTTATCGTGGCAGGGCAACGGCTACACCTTC.

CDR3 in amino acids: CASSQRLAADTQYF. In DNA, the CDR3 is TGCGCCAGCAGCCAAAGACTAGCGGCAGATACGCAGTATTTT. This rearrangement joins TRBV4-3 to TRBJ2-3; 9 bases are a match to TRBD2. There are 14 residues in the CDR3. Trimming cost V 2 bases and J 4 bases; bases outside gene matches: 1. Germline V CDR1 and CDR2: LGHNA, YSLEER.

V gene TRBV4-3 combines with J gene TRBJ1-2; perhaps TRBD1 as D (5 bases). The CDR3 covers 14 residues. V gave up 0 bases and J gave up 4 bases, with 9 bases separating them. CDR1 is LGHNA and CDR2 is YSLEER in the germline V gene. DNA of the CDR3: TGCGCCAGCAGCCAAGAGCAGGGTGGCTATGGCTACACCTTC. It codes for CASSQEQGGYGYTF.

This clone was counted a single time. V gene TRBV9 combines with J gene TRBJ2-3; weak D call: TRBD2 (5 bases). V shed 0 bases and J shed 4 bases, with 9 bases lying between them. CDR3 length equals 14 residues. Germline V gives CDR1 SGDLS, CDR2 YYNGEE. The CDR3 sequence is CASSVEIASDTQYF. For the CDR3, the DNA is TGTGCCAGCAGCGTAGAGATAGCGTCAGATACGCAGTATTTT.

This clone was seen a single time. The chain recombines TRBV6-4 with TRBJ2-1, with 10 bases lining up with TRBD2. CDR3 size: 15 residues. Germline assignment: CDR1 MRHNA and CDR2 SNTAGT. V shed 5 bases, J shed 7 bases, and the junction held 8 bases outside the gene matches. CDR3 in amino acids: CASSPAGGAGNEQFF. CDR3 nucleotide sequence: TGTGCCAGCAGTCCAGCGGGGGGGGCCGGGAATGAGCAGTTCTTC.

The J gene is TRBJ1-4, the V gene TRBV6-1; D unresolved. Germline V gene data show CDR1 as MNHNS and CDR2 as SASEGT. Trimming left V 2 bases short and J 4 bases short, with 5 bases between. This CDR3 is built from 13 residues. This CDR3 reads CASSEQNNEKLFF. CDR3 coding DNA: TGTGCCAGCAGTGAACAGAATAATGAAAAACTGTTTTTT.

The chain has TRBV10-3 and TRBJ2-5, with TRBD2 matching over 13 bases. V shed 4 bases and J 1 base; nucleotides not matched to a gene: 3. The CDR3 covers 16 residues. Germline V gene data show CDR1 as ENHRY and CDR2 as SYGVKD. The CDR3 nucleotides are TGTGCCATCAGTGGGGGACTAGCGGGGAGCCAAGAGACCCAGTACTTC. It encodes CAISGGLAGSQETQYF.

This clone turned up a few times. This CDR3 is CASSNGRMNTEAFF. CDR3 in DNA: TGTGCCAGTAGTAATGGCCGCATGAACACTGAAGCTTTCTTT. The V call is TRBV19, the J call TRBJ1-1, with D hard to call. The V end was cut by 4 bases, the J end by 0 bases, with 9 bases between. The CDR3 has 14 amino acids. Germline CDR1 is LNHDA and CDR2 is SQIVND (reference sequence).